The rows below give T cell receptor beta chains drawn from one sample of a study of T-cell memory formation after mild COVID-19. In TCRdb, the 5' RACE reads were re-called with MiXCR into one record per CDR3 protein. Here the sample spans approximately 260,000 distinct CDR3 sequences, about a sixth being singletons. Sequences were obtained from PBMCs or a T cell subset sorted from them (not recorded which). These receptors all come from a man younger than 35 who had mild COVID-19 (a few samples of this study predate the infection). Cell type and time point are not known. Both conserved end residues are part of each CDR3. The D gene is left open where the match is weak. The size field is filled for only some rows; it gives once, few, many or a size class.

v_gene,j_gene,len,d_gene,abundance,CDR3nt,CDR3aa
TRBV10-3,TRBJ2-2,15,-,few,TGTGCCATCAGTCCCCAAGGGGCGAACACCGGGGAGCTGTTTTTT,CAISPQGANTGELFF
TRBV10-2,TRBJ2-7,13,TRBD1,many,TGCGCCAGCAGGGAGGACAGGGGAGACGGGCAGTACTTC,CASREDRGDGQYF
TRBV12-3/TRBV12-4,TRBJ1-1,16,-,-,TGTGCCAGCAGTTTGTTCGGGGGCCCGTCCGGGGCTGAAGCTTTCTTT,CASSLFGGPSGAEAFF
TRBV5-1,TRBJ2-5,14,-,-,TGCGCCAGCAGCTTAACCTCAGTGGAGGAGACCCAGTACTTC,CASSLTSVEETQYF
TRBV4-1,TRBJ2-2,17,TRBD2,-,TGCGCCAGCAGCCTCAGCGGGGGCGCGGATAACACCGGGGAGCTGTTTTTT,CASSLSGGADNTGELFF
TRBV18,TRBJ1-1,12,-,-,TGTGCCAGCTCGCCGGACGTCACTGAAGCTTTCTTT,CASSPDVTEAFF
TRBV6-5,TRBJ2-7,13,-,-,TGTGCCAGCAGTTACGGGCAGGTGGTCGAGCAGTACTTC,CASSYGQVVEQYF
TRBV20-1,TRBJ2-1,11,-,-,TGCAGTGCTACTGGGCTCGGTGAGCAGTTCTTC,CSATGLGEQFF
TRBV7-8,TRBJ2-1,14,-,-,TGTGCCAGCAGCCGGGACAAGGGGGTTTGGGAGCAGTTCTTC,CASSRDKGVWEQFF
TRBV6-2/TRBV6-3,TRBJ2-3,14,-,few,TGTGCCAGCAGTTATAGGGGGGACACAGATACGCAGTATTTT,CASSYRGDTDTQYF
TRBV11-3,TRBJ2-5,13,TRBD1,-,TGTGCCAGCAGCACGACAGGGGCTGAGACCCAGTACTTC,CASSTTGAETQYF
TRBV7-2,TRBJ2-3,14,-,-,TGTGCCAGCAGCTTCCTGGGAGGCCCAGATACGCAGTATTTT,CASSFLGGPDTQYF
TRBV12-3/TRBV12-4,TRBJ2-1,14,-,few,TGTGCCAGCAGTTTCCACGGGGGTGGGAATGAGCAGTTCTTC,CASSFHGGGNEQFF
TRBV6-5,TRBJ2-7,15,-,few,TGTGCCAGCAGCTCGAGCGGGCCGAAGTTTTACGAGCAGTACTTC,CASSSSGPKFYEQYF
TRBV29-1,TRBJ2-7,12,-,few,TGCAGCGTACAGGGACAAGACTACGAGCAGTACTTC,CSVQGQDYEQYF
TRBV28,TRBJ2-7,17,TRBD2,few,TGTGCCAGCAGGGGTTACACCGGGACTAGCGGGGGCGACGAGCAGTACTTC,CASRGYTGTSGGDEQYF
TRBV11-2,TRBJ2-7,15,TRBD2,-,TGTGCCAGCAGCTTTCTAGCGGGGGATACCTACGAGCAGTACTTC,CASSFLAGDTYEQYF
TRBV5-5,TRBJ1-1,15,-,-,TGTGCCAGCAGCTTGGGGGTGGCGTGGGACACTGAAGCTTTCTTT,CASSLGVAWDTEAFF
TRBV7-9,TRBJ2-7,14,-,few,TGTGCCAGCAGCGGGCCCGGGACCTCCTACGAGCAGTACTTC,CASSGPGTSYEQYF
TRBV20-1,TRBJ1-5,15,-,-,TGCAGTGCGCGGGCAGGGAATTTTGGAGGGGCGGCCCAGCATTTT,CSARAGNFGGAAQHF
TRBV24-1,TRBJ2-2,14,-,-,TGTGCCACCAGTGATTTGGGGGGCACCGGGGAGCTGTTTTTT,CATSDLGGTGELFF
TRBV12-3/TRBV12-4,TRBJ2-3,17,-,many,TGTGCCAGCAGTTTAGCGCGTGGGGCCACGTCAGTAGATACGCAGTATTTT,CASSLARGATSVDTQYF
TRBV20-1,TRBJ2-7,14,-,few,TGCAGTGCTAGAGGGACGGACAGCTCCTACGAGCAGTACTTC,CSARGTDSSYEQYF
TRBV3-1,TRBJ2-1,15,-,-,TGTGCCAGCAGTCCTCCCGGGACCATCTACAATGAGCAGTTCTTC,CASSPPGTIYNEQFF
TRBV12-3/TRBV12-4,TRBJ2-3,13,-,-,TGTGCCACCACGGACAGCTACACAGATACGCAGTATTTT,CATTDSYTDTQYF
TRBV5-1,TRBJ2-2,14,-,many,TGCGCCAGCAGCTTGGGACATGGCACCGGGGAGCTGTTTTTT,CASSLGHGTGELFF
TRBV6-6,TRBJ1-6,15,-,-,TGTGCCAGCAGTCCAACCGACAGGAGGAATTCACCCCTCCACTTT,CASSPTDRRNSPLHF
TRBV5-4,TRBJ2-5,15,TRBD2,-,TGTGCCAGCAGCTTGGGACTAGCGCCTCAAGAGACCCAGTACTTC,CASSLGLAPQETQYF
TRBV20-1,TRBJ2-1,14,TRBD2,once,TGCAGCGGCGAGCGGGGGGGCCGATACAATGAGCAGTTCTTC,CSGERGGRYNEQFF